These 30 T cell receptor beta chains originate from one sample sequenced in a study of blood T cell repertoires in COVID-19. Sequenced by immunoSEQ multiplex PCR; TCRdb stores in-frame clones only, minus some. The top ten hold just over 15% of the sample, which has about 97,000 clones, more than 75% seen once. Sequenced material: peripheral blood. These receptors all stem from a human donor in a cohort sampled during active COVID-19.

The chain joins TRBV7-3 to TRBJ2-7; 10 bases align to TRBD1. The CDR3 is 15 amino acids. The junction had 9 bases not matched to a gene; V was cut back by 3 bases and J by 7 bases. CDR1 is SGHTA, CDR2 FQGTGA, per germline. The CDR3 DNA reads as TGTGCCAGCAGCTTCGCCGGGACAGGGGCGGGAGAGCAGTACTTC. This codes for CASSFAGTGAGEQYF.

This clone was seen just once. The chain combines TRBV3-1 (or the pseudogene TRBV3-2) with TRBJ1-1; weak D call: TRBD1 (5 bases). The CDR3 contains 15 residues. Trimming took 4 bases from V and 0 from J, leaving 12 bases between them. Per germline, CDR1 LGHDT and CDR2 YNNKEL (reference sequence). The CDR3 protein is CASSPADSLNTEAFF. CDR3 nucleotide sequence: TGTGCCAGCAGCCCTGCCGACAGTTTGAACACTGAAGCTTTCTTT.

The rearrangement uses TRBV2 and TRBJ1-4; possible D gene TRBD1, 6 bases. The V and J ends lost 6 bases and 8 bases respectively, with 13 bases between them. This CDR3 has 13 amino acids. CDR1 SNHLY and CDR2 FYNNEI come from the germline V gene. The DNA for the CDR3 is TGTGCCAGCAGCACAGGGATCCTAGAAAAACTGTTTTTT. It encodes CASSTGILEKLFF.

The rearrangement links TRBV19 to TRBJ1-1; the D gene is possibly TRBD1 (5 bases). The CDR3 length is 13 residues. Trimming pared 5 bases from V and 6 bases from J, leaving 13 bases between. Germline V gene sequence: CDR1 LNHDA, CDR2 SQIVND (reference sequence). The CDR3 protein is CASSSHRFSEAFF. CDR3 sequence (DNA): TGTGCCAGTAGTTCACACAGGTTTTCTGAAGCTTTCTTT.

CDR3 sequence reads: CASSSGGTDTQYF. The CDR3 DNA follows: TGTGCCAGCAGCTCAGGGGGCACAGATACGCAGTATTTT. The genes are TRBV11-2 and TRBJ2-3, with D perhaps TRBD1 (6 bases). The germline CDR1 and CDR2 sequences are SGHAT and FQNNGV. The V end lost 4 bases, the J end lost 1 base, and 6 bases lay between the germline ends. This CDR3 has 13 amino acids.

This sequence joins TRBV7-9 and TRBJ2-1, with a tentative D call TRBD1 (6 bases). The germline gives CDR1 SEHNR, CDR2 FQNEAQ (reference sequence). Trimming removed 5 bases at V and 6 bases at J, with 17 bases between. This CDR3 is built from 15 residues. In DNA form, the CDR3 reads TGTGCCAGCAGCCTGCCTACCGGGACAACCAATGAGCAGTTCTTC. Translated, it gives CASSLPTGTTNEQFF.

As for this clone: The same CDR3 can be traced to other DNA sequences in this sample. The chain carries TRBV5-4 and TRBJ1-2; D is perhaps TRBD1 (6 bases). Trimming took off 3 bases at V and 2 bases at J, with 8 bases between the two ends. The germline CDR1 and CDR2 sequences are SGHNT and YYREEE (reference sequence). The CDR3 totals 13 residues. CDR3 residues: CASSSQGNYGYTF. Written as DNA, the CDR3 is TGTGCCAGCAGCTCGCAGGGGAACTATGGCTACACCTTC.

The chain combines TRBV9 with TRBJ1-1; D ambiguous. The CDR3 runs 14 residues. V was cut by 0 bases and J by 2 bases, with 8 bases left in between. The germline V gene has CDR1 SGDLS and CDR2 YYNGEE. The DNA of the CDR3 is TGTGCCAGCAGCGTAGGGCTCAGAAACACTGAAGCTTTCTTT. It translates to CASSVGLRNTEAFF.

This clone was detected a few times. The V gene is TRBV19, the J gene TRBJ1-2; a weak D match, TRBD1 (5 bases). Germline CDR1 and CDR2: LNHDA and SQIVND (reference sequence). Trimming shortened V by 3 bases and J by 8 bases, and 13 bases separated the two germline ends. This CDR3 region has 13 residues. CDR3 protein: CASSIGWTKGYTF. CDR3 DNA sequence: TGTGCCAGTAGTATCGGATGGACAAAAGGCTACACCTTC.

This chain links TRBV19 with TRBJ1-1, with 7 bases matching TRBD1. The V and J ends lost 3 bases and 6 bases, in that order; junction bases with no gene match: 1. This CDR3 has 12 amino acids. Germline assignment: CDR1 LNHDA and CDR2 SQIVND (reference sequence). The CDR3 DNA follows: TGTGCCAGTAGTATTCAGGGGGCTGAAGCTTTCTTT. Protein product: CASSIQGAEAFF.

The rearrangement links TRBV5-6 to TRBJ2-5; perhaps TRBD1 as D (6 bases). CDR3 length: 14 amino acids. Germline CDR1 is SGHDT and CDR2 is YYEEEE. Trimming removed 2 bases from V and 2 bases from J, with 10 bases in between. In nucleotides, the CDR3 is TGTGCCAGCAGCTTCCAACAGGGTCAAGAGACCCAGTACTTC. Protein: CASSFQQGQETQYF.

The CDR3 reads CASSGSGLADTDTQYF. Here the CDR3 DNA reads TGTGCCAGCAGCGGCTCGGGACTAGCGGACACAGATACGCAGTATTTT. This chain connects TRBV28 to TRBJ2-3, with 11 bases aligning to TRBD2. From germline, CDR1 is MDHEN and CDR2 SYDVKM. V lost 6 bases and J lost 2; bases outside the gene matches: 7. There are 16 residues in the CDR3.

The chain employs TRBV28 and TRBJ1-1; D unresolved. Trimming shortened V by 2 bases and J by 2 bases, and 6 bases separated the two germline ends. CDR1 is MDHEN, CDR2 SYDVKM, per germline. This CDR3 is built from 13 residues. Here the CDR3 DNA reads TGTGCCAGCAGTTTAGAGATTAACACTGAAGCTTTCTTT. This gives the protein CASSLEINTEAFF.

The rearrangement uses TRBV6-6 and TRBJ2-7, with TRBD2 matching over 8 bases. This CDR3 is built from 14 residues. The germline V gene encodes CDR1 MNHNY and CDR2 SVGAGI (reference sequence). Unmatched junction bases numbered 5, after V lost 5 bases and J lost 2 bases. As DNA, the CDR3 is TGTGCCAGCAGTCTGTCGGGAGGGGCCTACGAGCAGTACTTC. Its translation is CASSLSGGAYEQYF.

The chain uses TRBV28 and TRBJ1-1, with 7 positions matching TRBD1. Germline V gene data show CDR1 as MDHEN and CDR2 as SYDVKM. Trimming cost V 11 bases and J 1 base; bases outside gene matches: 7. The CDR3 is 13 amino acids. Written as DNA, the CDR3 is TGTGCCGCCCACAGGGGCAGGAACACTGAAGCTTTCTTT. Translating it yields CAAHRGRNTEAFF.

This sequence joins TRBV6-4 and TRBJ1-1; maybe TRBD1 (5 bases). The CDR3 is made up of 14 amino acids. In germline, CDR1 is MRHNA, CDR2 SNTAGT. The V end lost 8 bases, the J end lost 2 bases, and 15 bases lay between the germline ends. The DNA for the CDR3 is TGTGCCAGCGCTCCCAGGGCGTCCAACACTGAAGCTTTCTTT. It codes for CASAPRASNTEAFF.

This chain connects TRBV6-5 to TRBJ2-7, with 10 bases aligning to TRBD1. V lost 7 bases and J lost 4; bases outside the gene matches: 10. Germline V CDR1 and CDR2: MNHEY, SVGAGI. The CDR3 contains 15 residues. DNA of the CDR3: TGTGCCAGCATTCCCCCTCGGGACAGGGGTTACGAGCAGTACTTC. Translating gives CASIPPRDRGYEQYF.

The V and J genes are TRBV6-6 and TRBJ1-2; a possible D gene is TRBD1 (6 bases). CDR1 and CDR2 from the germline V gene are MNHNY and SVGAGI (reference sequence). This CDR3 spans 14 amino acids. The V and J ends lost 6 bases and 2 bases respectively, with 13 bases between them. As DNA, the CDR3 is TGTGCCAGCAGCCAACAGGGTATGAACTATGGCTACACCTTC. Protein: CASSQQGMNYGYTF.

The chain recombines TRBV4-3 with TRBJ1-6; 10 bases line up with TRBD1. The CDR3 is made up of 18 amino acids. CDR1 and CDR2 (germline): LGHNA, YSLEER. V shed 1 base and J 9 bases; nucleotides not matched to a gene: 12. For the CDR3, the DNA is TGCGCCAGCAGCCAAGCGGCCGCCGGACAGGGGGTGGGTTCACCCCTCCACTTT. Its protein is CASSQAAAGQGVGSPLHF.

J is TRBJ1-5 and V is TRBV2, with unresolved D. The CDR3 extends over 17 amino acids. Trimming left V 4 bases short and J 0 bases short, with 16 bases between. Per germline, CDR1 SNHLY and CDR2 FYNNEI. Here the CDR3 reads CASSVGHAGGSNQPQHF. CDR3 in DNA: TGTGCCAGCAGTGTAGGTCACGCGGGTGGTAGCAATCAGCCCCAGCATTTT.

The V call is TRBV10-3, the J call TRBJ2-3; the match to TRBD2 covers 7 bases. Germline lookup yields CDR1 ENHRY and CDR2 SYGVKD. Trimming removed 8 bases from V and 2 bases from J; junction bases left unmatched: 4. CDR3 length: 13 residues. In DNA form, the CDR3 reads TGTGCCATCGCTAGCGGAATCACAGATACGCAGTATTTT. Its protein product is CAIASGITDTQYF.

CDR3 bases: TGTGCCAGCAGCACCGACACCACAGATACGCAGTATTTT. Its protein product is CASSTDTTDTQYF. The chain combines TRBV7-8 with TRBJ2-3, with no clear D. Germline-derived CDR1 and CDR2 are SGHVS and FQNEAQ. The CDR3 sequence is 13 residues long. V was shortened by 5 bases and J by 2 bases, with 8 bases between the two germline ends.

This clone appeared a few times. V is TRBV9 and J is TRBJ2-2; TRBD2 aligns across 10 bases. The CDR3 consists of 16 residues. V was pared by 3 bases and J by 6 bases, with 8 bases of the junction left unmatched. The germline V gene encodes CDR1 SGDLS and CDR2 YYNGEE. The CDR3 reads CASSDQRGGLAGELFF. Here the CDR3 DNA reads TGTGCCAGCAGCGACCAGCGGGGGGGCCTTGCCGGGGAGCTGTTTTTT. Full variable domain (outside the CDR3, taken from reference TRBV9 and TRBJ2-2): DSGVTQTPKHLITATGQRVTLRCSPRSGDLSVYWYQQSLDQGLQFLIQYYNGEERAKGNILERFSAQQFPDLHSELNLSSLELGDSALYFCASSDQRGGLAGELFFGEGSRLTVL.

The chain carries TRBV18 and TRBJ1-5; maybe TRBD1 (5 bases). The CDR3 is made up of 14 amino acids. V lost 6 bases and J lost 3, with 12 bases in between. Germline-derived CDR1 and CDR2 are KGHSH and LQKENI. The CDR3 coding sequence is TGTGCCAGCTCCCTCAGGGAAACCAATCAGCCCCAGCATTTT. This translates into CASSLRETNQPQHF.

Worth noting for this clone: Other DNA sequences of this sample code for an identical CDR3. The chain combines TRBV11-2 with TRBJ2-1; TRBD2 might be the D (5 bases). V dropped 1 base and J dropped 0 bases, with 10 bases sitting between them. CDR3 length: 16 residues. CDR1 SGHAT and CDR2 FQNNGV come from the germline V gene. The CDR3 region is CASSLGTGSSYNEQFF. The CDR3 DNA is TGTGCCAGCAGCTTAGGTACGGGGAGCTCCTACAATGAGCAGTTCTTC.

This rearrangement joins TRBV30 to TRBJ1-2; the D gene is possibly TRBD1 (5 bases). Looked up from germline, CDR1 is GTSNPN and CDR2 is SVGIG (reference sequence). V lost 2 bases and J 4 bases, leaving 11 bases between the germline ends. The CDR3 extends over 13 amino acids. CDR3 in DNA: TGTGCCTGGAGTCACCCAGGGTTCTATGGCTACACCTTC. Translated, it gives CAWSHPGFYGYTF.

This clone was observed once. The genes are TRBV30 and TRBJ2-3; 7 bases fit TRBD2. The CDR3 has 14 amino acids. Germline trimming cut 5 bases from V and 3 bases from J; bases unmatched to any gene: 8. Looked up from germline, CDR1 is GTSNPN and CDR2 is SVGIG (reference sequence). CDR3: CAWEGGGVTDTQYF. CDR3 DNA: TGTGCCTGGGAGGGCGGGGGAGTAACAGATACGCAGTATTTT.

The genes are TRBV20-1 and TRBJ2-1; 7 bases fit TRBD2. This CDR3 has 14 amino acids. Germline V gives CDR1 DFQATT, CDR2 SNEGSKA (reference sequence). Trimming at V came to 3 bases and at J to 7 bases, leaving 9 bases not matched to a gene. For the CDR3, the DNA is TGCAGTGCTAGTGGCGGGAGAAAGGGGAATGAGCAGTTCTTC. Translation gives CSASGGRKGNEQFF.

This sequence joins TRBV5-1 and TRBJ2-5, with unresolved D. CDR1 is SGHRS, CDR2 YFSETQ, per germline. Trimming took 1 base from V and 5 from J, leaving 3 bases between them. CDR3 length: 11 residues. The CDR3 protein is CASSLLETQYF. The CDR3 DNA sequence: TGCGCCAGCAGCTTGCTGGAGACCCAGTACTTC.

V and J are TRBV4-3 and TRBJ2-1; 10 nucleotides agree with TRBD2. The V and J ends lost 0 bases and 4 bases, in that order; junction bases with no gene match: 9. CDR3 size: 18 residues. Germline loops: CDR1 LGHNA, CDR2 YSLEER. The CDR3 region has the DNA TGCGCCAGCAGCCAAGAAGTGGGGCGGACTAGCGGTTACAATGAGCAGTTCTTC. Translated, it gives CASSQEVGRTSGYNEQFF.